These T cell receptor beta chains were read from a single sample in a study of control samples from healthy donors and cancer patients. Using immunoSEQ multiplex PCR, the repertoire was profiled, and TCRdb retains in-frame clones only, with some absent. The sample has about 79,000 clones; approximately 93% are singletons. Sequenced input: PBMCs. The receptors were gathered from a woman aged 40 to 50 with lung cancer. CDR3s include the opening cysteine and the closing phenylalanine or tryptophan. D genes are given only for firm matches.

v_gene | d_gene | CDR3aa
TRBV2 | TRBD1 | CASRESGGVRSYSNQPQHF
TRBV6-5 | - | CASSSGRTGSVYEQYF
TRBV5-1 | TRBD1 | CASSLGQGADTQYF
TRBV7-9 | - | CASSEGGWANYGYTF
TRBV3-1/TRBV3-2 | - | CASSQGGSSYGYTF
TRBV3-1/TRBV3-2 | - | CASSQDQGYTF
TRBV2 | - | CASSVSTDTQYF
TRBV6-6 | - | CASSYGQGPYNEQFF
TRBV18 | - | CASSQREGFEAFF
TRBV5-1 | - | CASSWGIAQNTEAFF
TRBV19 | - | CASSHRGGGTEAFF
TRBV2 | - | CASSEGRGTGEKLFF
TRBV5-6 | - | CASSSRPLGPAIYF
TRBV7-9 | - | CASSLFAGTDTQYF
TRBV19 | - | CASSEQGGPWETQYF
TRBV4-1 | - | CASSQVRPVSGTDTQYF
TRBV12-3/TRBV12-4 | - | CASRHNLGYEQYF
TRBV9 | - | CASSARATKDTEAFF
TRBV4-1 | - | CASSQEGTGRTGELFF
TRBV5-1 | - | CASSLKTGTEAFF
TRBV12-5 | - | CASGLQTSTEAFF
TRBV28 | TRBD1 | CASSTKGTAGTGLLLNTEAFF
TRBV7-9 | - | CASGLAANYGYTF
TRBV11-3 | TRBD1 | CASSSGTGGYEQYF
TRBV30 | - | CAWRDNYGYTF
TRBV27 | TRBD2 | CASRRVAGAYEQYF
TRBV6-2/TRBV6-3 | - | CASSYTGGVLTTVNQPQHF